This T cell receptor (beta chain) stems from a study of CD8 T cells in Susac syndrome. Germline V gene lookup returns CDR1 MDHEN and CDR2 SYDVKM. There are 15 residues in the CDR3. Trimming left V 6 bases short and J 5 bases short, with 19 bases between. Negative isolation was used for CD8+ and CD4+ T cells, and FACS enrichment was applied to TEMRA cells. 0.5 to 1 ug RNA was reverse transcribed with random hexamers. TCRdb re-derived calls from the immunoSEQ multiplex PCR reads in MiXCR, one entry per CDR3 protein. The data show approximately 190,000 distinct CDR3 sequences, 85% to 95% seen once. The V gene is TRBV28, the J gene TRBJ1-1; D perhaps matches TRBD1 (5 bases). The sequenced sample was CD8+ T cells from PBMCs. This clonotype was sampled from a human donor with Susac syndrome. The CDR3 spells CASSPNRQGQTEAFF. CDR3 in DNA: TGTGCCAGCAGCCCGAATAGGCAGGGCCAAACTGAAGCTTTCTTT. The variable domain in full, completed from reference TRBV28 and TRBJ1-1, reads DVKVTQSSRYLVKRTGEKVFLECVQDMDHENMFWYRQDPGLGLRLIYFSYDVKMKEKGDIPEGYSVSREKKERFSLILESASTNQTSMYLCASSPNRQGQTEAFFGQGTRLTVV.